What follows is one T cell receptor beta chain and its context. This entry is derived from a study of early T cells in non-severe SARS-CoV-2 infection. Overall study: Sequencing of unsorted whole blood was done on bulk RNA, leaving chains unpaired.

Unique molecular identifiers were affixed to single, distinct cDNA molecules. TCRdb independently ran MiXCR on the 5' RACE reads; one entry per CDR3 protein. Altogether tens of thousands of distinct CDR3 sequences are present, around 15% being singletons, with the ten largest covering around 12%. The V gene's germline CDR1 is SGHRS and CDR2 YFSETQ. The CDR3 has 14 amino acids. Trimming stripped 0 bases from V and 8 bases from J, with 12 bases between. This clonotype was obtained from an adult who was a healthcare worker with PCR-confirmed SARS-CoV-2 infection or an uninfected control (not recorded which). The chain combines TRBV5-1 with TRBJ2-1; D remains ambiguous. Specimen: whole blood. CDR3 in amino acids: CASSLETPVDEQFF. CDR3 bases: TGCGCCAGCAGCTTGGAGACGCCGGTAGATGAGCAGTTCTTC.